These 27 T cell receptor beta chains were all obtained from the same sample, sequenced in a study of blood T cell repertoires in COVID-19. The repertoire was sequenced with immunoSEQ multiplex PCR; TCRdb's copy has only in-frame clones and lacks some. The data contain tens of thousands of clones, around 77% of them singletons. The source material was peripheral blood. All receptors derive from a woman older than 75 with acute or convalescent COVID-19.

The rearrangement uses TRBV2 and TRBJ2-3; D may be TRBD2 (6 bases). The germline V gene encodes CDR1 SNHLY and CDR2 FYNNEI. CDR3 length: 14 amino acids. V was clipped by 8 bases and J by 0 bases, with 12 bases between them. For the CDR3, the DNA is TGTGCCAGCCACCTGACTAGTAGCACAGATACGCAGTATTTT. Translation: CASHLTSSTDTQYF. The entire variable domain, with the rest obtained from reference TRBV2 and TRBJ2-3, is as follows: EPEVTQTPSHQVTQMGQEVILRCVPISNHLYFYWYRQILGQKVEFLVSFYNNEISEKSEIFDDQFSVERPDGSNFTLKIRSTKLEDSAMYFCASHLTSSTDTQYFGPGTRLTVL.

This clone showed up just once. The chain joins TRBV6-1 to TRBJ2-3, with 10 positions matching TRBD2. The V gene's germline CDR1 is MNHNS and CDR2 SASEGT. After removal of 1 base from V and 2 bases from J, the junction contained 3 bases not matched to a gene. CDR3 size: 16 residues. CDR3 nucleotides: TGTGCCAGCAGTGAAGGCACTAGCGGGATCACAGATACGCAGTATTTT. It encodes CASSEGTSGITDTQYF.

This chain connects TRBV29-1 to TRBJ2-1; D is possibly TRBD2 (5 bases). CDR1 is SQVTM and CDR2 is ANQGSEA in the germline V gene. The CDR3 spans 13 residues. Trimming took off 5 bases at V and 4 bases at J, with 12 bases between the two ends. The CDR3 DNA is TGCAGCGTTTACCCCGGGAAATACAATGAGCAGTTCTTC. Protein sequence: CSVYPGKYNEQFF.

The chain carries TRBV5-1 and TRBJ2-1, with D possibly TRBD1 on 5 matching bases. The CDR3 consists of 21 residues. The germline V gene has CDR1 SGHRS and CDR2 YFSETQ. Between the trimmed V and J ends, which lost 1 base and 0 bases, there was a span of 26 bases. The DNA of the CDR3 is TGCGCCAGCAGCTTGCCCTCTACAGGTCCCCAGGACGCGAACTCCTACAATGAGCAGTTCTTC. Its translation is CASSLPSTGPQDANSYNEQFF.

This clone came up once. The chain couples TRBV3-1 (or the pseudogene TRBV3-2) to TRBJ2-7, with D hard to call. Trimming cost V 1 base and J 2 bases, with 3 bases left between them. CDR1 LGHDT and CDR2 YNNKEL come from the germline V gene (reference sequence). The CDR3 is made up of 12 amino acids. CDR3 in amino acids: CASSQAAYEQYF. DNA for the CDR3: TGTGCCAGCAGCCAAGCAGCCTACGAGCAGTACTTC.

The CDR3 loop is CASSLVAGSNQPQHF. The CDR3 DNA follows: TGTGCCAGCAGCTTAGTCGCGGGAAGCAATCAGCCCCAGCATTTT. The chain recombines TRBV7-2 with TRBJ1-5; D is uncertain. The CDR3 spans 15 residues. From germline, CDR1 is SGHTA and CDR2 FQGNSA. Trimming cost V 1 base and J 1 base, with 8 bases left between them.

The chain couples TRBV7-6 to TRBJ2-1; 11 positions match TRBD2. V shed 1 base and J 7 bases; nucleotides not matched to a gene: 9. Germline V gene data show CDR1 as SGHVS and CDR2 as FNYEAQ. This CDR3 region has 17 residues. The CDR3 reads CASSLELAGVVRNEQFF. The CDR3 coding sequence is TGTGCCAGCAGCTTAGAACTAGCGGGAGTTGTACGTAATGAGCAGTTCTTC. The whole variable domain, remainder taken from reference TRBV7-6 and TRBJ2-1, is GAGVSQSPRYKVTKRGQDVALRCDPISGHVSLYWYRQALGQGPEFLTYFNYEAQQDKSGLPNDRFSAERPEGSISTLTIQRTEQRDSAMYRCASSLELAGVVRNEQFFGPGTRLTVL.

This clone has a handful of counts. The chain employs TRBV30 and TRBJ1-5; no definite D call. This CDR3 region has 14 residues. Germline CDR1 reads GTSNPN; CDR2 reads SVGIG (reference sequence). Between the trimmed V and J ends, which lost 0 bases and 2 bases, there was a span of 8 bases. The CDR3 DNA is TGTGCCTGGAGTGTTGAGGGCCGCAATCAGCCCCAGCATTTT. Translating gives CAWSVEGRNQPQHF.

The rearrangement links TRBV6-5 to TRBJ1-1; no reliable D call. The CDR3 runs to 13 residues. V dropped 5 bases and J dropped 6 bases, with 13 bases sitting between them. Germline CDR1 and CDR2: MNHEY and SVGAGI. The CDR3 sequence is CASSPEQRAEAFF. The CDR3 DNA follows: TGTGCCAGCAGTCCAGAACAGAGGGCTGAAGCTTTCTTT.

V usage is TRBV2 and J usage is TRBJ1-4, with D unclear. V lost 4 bases, J lost 4 bases, and 10 bases lay in between. This CDR3 comprises 14 residues. In germline, CDR1 is SNHLY, CDR2 FYNNEI. Here the CDR3 reads CASSVTRINEKLFF. In DNA form, the CDR3 reads TGTGCCAGCAGTGTTACCAGGATTAATGAAAAACTGTTTTTT.

The chain has TRBV5-4 and TRBJ1-4; tentatively, D is TRBD1 (5 bases). Looked up from germline, CDR1 is SGHNT and CDR2 is YYREEE (reference sequence). V was shortened by 0 bases and J by 1 base, with 10 bases between the two germline ends. The CDR3 totals 16 residues. CDR3 bases: TGTGCCAGCAGCTTGGAAAGGGGCATAACTAATGAAAAACTGTTTTTT. It specifies CASSLERGITNEKLFF.

V and J are TRBV18 and TRBJ2-5, with 10 bases aligning to TRBD2. V shed 6 bases, J shed 4 bases, and the junction held 8 bases outside the gene matches. CDR1 is KGHSH and CDR2 is LQKENI in the germline V gene. This CDR3 comprises 15 residues. CDR3 sequence: CASSPSGRVRETQYF. The CDR3, as DNA: TGTGCCAGCTCGCCGAGCGGGAGGGTCCGAGAGACCCAGTACTTC.

This chain connects TRBV6-2 or TRBV6-3 to TRBJ2-5, with D maybe TRBD1 (6 bases). The CDR3 is 14 amino acids. Germline-derived CDR1 and CDR2 are MNHEY and SVGEGT. Trimming took 2 bases from V and 5 from J, leaving 12 bases between them. The CDR3 DNA reads as TGTGCCAGCAGTTACCGGACAGAAACGGAGACCCAGTACTTC. This sequence encodes CASSYRTETETQYF.

The CDR3 DNA sequence: TGTGCCAGCAGCTTCAAACAGGGGAGCAATCAGCCCCAGCATTTT. Its protein product is CASSFKQGSNQPQHF. The chain links TRBV7-8 to TRBJ1-5, with 7 bases identical to TRBD1. The CDR3 consists of 15 residues. The ends lost 3 bases at V and 1 base at J; junction bases unmatched: 3. Germline V gene lookup returns CDR1 SGHVS and CDR2 FQNEAQ.

The rearrangement joins TRBV29-1 to TRBJ1-2, with a tentative D call TRBD1 (5 bases). V was trimmed by 7 bases and J by 10 bases, leaving 16 bases between them. The CDR3 runs to 11 residues. The germline CDR1 and CDR2 sequences are SQVTM and ANQGSEA. The CDR3 bases are TGCAGCGGGGGGTCGGAGGGCGACTACACCTTC. Translating it yields CSGGSEGDYTF.

V gene TRBV29-1 combines with J gene TRBJ1-1; D unclear. Trimming took 5 bases from V and 0 from J, leaving 4 bases between them. This CDR3 has 11 residues. Germline assignment: CDR1 SQVTM and CDR2 ANQGSEA. In DNA, the CDR3 is TGCAGCGTTCTTATGAACACTGAAGCTTTCTTT. It codes for CSVLMNTEAFF.

The chain has TRBV6-5 and TRBJ2-7, with 8 bases identical to TRBD2. Germline values: CDR1 MNHEY, CDR2 SVGAGI. This CDR3 comprises 14 residues. V lost 10 bases and J lost 0; bases outside the gene matches: 8. The CDR3 nucleotides read TGTGCCATCGACACTAGCGGAGGCTCCTACGAGCAGTACTTC. Translating it yields CAIDTSGGSYEQYF.

The chain couples TRBV4-1 to TRBJ2-3; 10 bases match TRBD1. The CDR3 sequence is 15 residues long. Germline CDR1 is MGHRA and CDR2 is YSYEKL. The J segment lost 5 bases and the V segment lost 0 bases, leaving 2 bases of the junction unmatched. CDR3: CASSQERDRGDTQYF. The CDR3 DNA reads as TGCGCCAGCAGCCAAGAGAGGGACAGGGGAGATACGCAGTATTTT.

Worth noting for this clone: At one boundary the junction diverges from the germline segment, which might be a read error. This sample also contains other DNA sequences that code for the same CDR3. CDR3 in DNA: TGTGCCAGCAGCCTCAGACAGGGCTACGAGCAGTATTTC. Amino acids: CASSLRQGYEQYF. The gene calls are TRBV12-3 or TRBV12-4 and TRBJ2-7, with TRBD1 identical over 7 bases. The CDR3 spans 13 residues.

The CDR3 sequence is CASSFRTSGVAKNIQYF. The CDR3 DNA is TGTGCCAGCAGCTTCCGGACTAGCGGGGTAGCCAAAAACATTCAGTACTTC. The chain couples TRBV7-2 to TRBJ2-4; 12 bases fit TRBD2. From germline, CDR1 is SGHTA and CDR2 FQGNSA. V shed 3 bases, J shed 0 bases, and the junction held 3 bases outside the gene matches. CDR3 length equals 17 residues.

This rearrangement joins TRBV7-8 to TRBJ1-1; D not certain. V shed 2 bases and J shed 4 bases, with 8 bases lying between them. The CDR3 runs to 13 residues. Germline CDR1 reads SGHVS; CDR2 reads FQNEAQ. CDR3 nucleotides: TGTGCCAGCAGCTTACTCCTCGGCACTGAAGCTTTCTTT. Amino acids: CASSLLLGTEAFF.

This clone was observed a few times. The V call is TRBV10-2, the J call TRBJ2-2; 16 bases map to TRBD2. The length of the CDR3 is 21 residues. Germline loops: CDR1 WSHSY, CDR2 SAAADI. The junction had 14 bases not matched to a gene; V was cut back by 3 bases and J by 4 bases. CDR3 DNA sequence: TGCGCCAGCAGTGAATTCTCGGGACTAGCGGGAGGGCCAGGTGGCACCGGGGAGCTGTTTTTT. It is translated as CASSEFSGLAGGPGGTGELFF.

The CDR3 region is CASRPRQGESTEAFF. As DNA, the CDR3 is TGTGCCAGCAGGCCCAGACAGGGGGAGAGCACTGAAGCTTTCTTT. The J gene is TRBJ1-1, the V gene TRBV27; TRBD1 matches at 9 bases. The CDR3 has 15 residues. Germline V gene lookup returns CDR1 MNHEY and CDR2 SMNVEV (reference sequence). Trimming removed 6 bases from V and 4 bases from J; junction bases left unmatched: 9.

This chain links TRBV10-1 with TRBJ2-2; D is uncertain. The CDR3 is made up of 15 amino acids. Germline lookup yields CDR1 WNHNN and CDR2 SYGVQD (reference sequence). The ends were cut back, 2 bases at V and 4 bases at J, with 11 bases in the middle. CDR3 loop: CASSESRLSTGELFF. In DNA, the CDR3 is TGCGCCAGCAGTGAGAGTCGACTCTCCACCGGGGAGCTGTTTTTT.

V usage is TRBV30 and J usage is TRBJ2-1, with 7 bases aligning to TRBD1. The germline gives CDR1 GTSNPN, CDR2 SVGIG (reference sequence). The ends lost 5 bases at V and 2 bases at J; junction bases unmatched: 3. The CDR3 consists of 13 residues. CDR3 loop: CAWGTAAYNEQFF. The DNA of the CDR3 is TGTGCCTGGGGGACAGCAGCCTACAATGAGCAGTTCTTC.

The chain joins TRBV10-3 to TRBJ2-5; D might be TRBD2 (6 bases). The CDR3 runs to 15 residues. V was trimmed by 3 bases and J by 3 bases, leaving 14 bases between them. In germline, CDR1 is ENHRY, CDR2 SYGVKD. CDR3 coding DNA: TGTGCCATCAGTGACTCCCGGGGAGGAAAAGAGACCCAGTACTTC. Protein product: CAISDSRGGKETQYF.

This rearrangement joins TRBV6-6 to TRBJ2-3; TRBD2 matches 12 bases. Looked up from germline, CDR1 is MNHNY and CDR2 is SVGAGI (reference sequence). After removal of 6 bases from V and 1 base from J, the junction contained 2 bases not matched to a gene. The CDR3 is 15 amino acids. CDR3 coding DNA: TGTGCCAGCAGCCGGACTAGCGGGGGCACAGATACGCAGTATTTT. Its translation is CASSRTSGGTDTQYF.